Following are 14 T cell receptor beta chains from one sample sequenced in a study of cytomegalovirus exposure and HLA in healthy donors. Sequenced by immunoSEQ multiplex PCR; TCRdb stores in-frame clones only, minus some. The sample records about 180,000 clones, about 85% being singletons. The source material was PBMCs. The receptors shown here come from a man in his late teens or twenties in good health and CMV-seropositive.

The chain recombines TRBV13 with TRBJ1-2; TRBD1 matches at 7 bases. Trimming removed 5 bases from V and 2 bases from J; junction bases left unmatched: 8. The CDR3 contains 15 residues. Germline V lookup: CDR1 PRHDT, CDR2 FYEKMQ (reference sequence). The CDR3, as DNA: TGTGCCAGCAGCAACGCGGGACAGCGCAACTATGGCTACACCTTC. This sequence encodes CASSNAGQRNYGYTF.

The chain has TRBV2 and TRBJ2-5, with no clear D. Germline CDR1 reads SNHLY; CDR2 reads FYNNEI. This CDR3 contains 14 residues. Trimming removed 6 bases at V and 1 base at J, with 12 bases between. CDR3 DNA sequence: TGTGCCAGCAGCGACCGACGGAGCCAAGAGACCCAGTACTTC. It yields the protein CASSDRRSQETQYF. Using reference TRBV2 and TRBJ2-5 for the parts outside the CDR3, the full variable domain is EPEVTQTPSHQVTQMGQEVILRCVPISNHLYFYWYRQILGQKVEFLVSFYNNEISEKSEIFDDQFSVERPDGSNFTLKIRSTKLEDSAMYFCASSDRRSQETQYFGPGTRLLVL.

The chain links TRBV18 to TRBJ2-7; D gene ambiguous. Germline V gene lookup returns CDR1 KGHSH and CDR2 LQKENI. The CDR3 extends over 15 amino acids. Trimming cost V 0 bases and J 0 bases, with 9 bases left between them. The CDR3 protein is CASSPPARSSYEQYF. The CDR3 nucleotides read TGTGCCAGCTCACCACCCGCTCGGAGCTCCTACGAGCAGTACTTC.

The V call is TRBV6-6, the J call TRBJ2-4, with D possibly matching TRBD1 (5 bases). With 6 bases removed from V and 0 bases from J, the gap between germline ends came to 9 bases. This CDR3 is built from 14 residues. Germline CDR1 MNHNY, CDR2 SVGAGI (reference sequence). CDR3: CASSDSLAKNIQYF. The DNA of the CDR3 is TGTGCCAGCAGCGACAGCTTAGCCAAAAACATTCAGTACTTC.

This clone was observed a handful of times. CDR3 DNA sequence: TGTGCCAGTGCGGCGGGAGGAGCGTACTTC. Protein: CASAAGGAYF. The chain links TRBV2 to TRBJ2-7, with 8 positions matching TRBD2. This CDR3 spans 10 amino acids. J lost 12 bases, V lost 9 bases, and 7 bases had no gene match. Germline CDR1 SNHLY, CDR2 FYNNEI.

The V call is TRBV5-1, the J call TRBJ1-1; D is undetermined. The germline gives CDR1 SGHRS, CDR2 YFSETQ. V shed 3 bases and J shed 1 base, with 7 bases lying between them. This CDR3 is 13 amino acids long. CDR3 loop: CASSSNTNTEAFF. CDR3 DNA sequence: TGCGCCAGCAGCTCCAACACGAACACTGAAGCTTTCTTT.

The count of this clone is one. CDR3 bases: TGCGCCAGCAGCCAAGCTGACACCTACAATGAGCAGTTCTTC. This gives the protein CASSQADTYNEQFF. This chain links TRBV4-1 with TRBJ2-1, with no clear D. Between the trimmed V and J ends, which lost 1 base and 2 bases, there was a span of 6 bases. This CDR3 spans 14 amino acids. Germline V gene sequence: CDR1 MGHRA, CDR2 YSYEKL.

The chain carries TRBV14 and TRBJ1-2; D is unresolved. Germline-derived CDR1 and CDR2 are SGHDN and FVKESK. The V and J ends lost 1 base and 5 bases respectively, with 11 bases between them. The CDR3 contains 14 residues. CDR3 DNA: TGTGCCAGCAGCCAAGGGCAGGACTCTTATGGCTACACCTTC. This gives the protein CASSQGQDSYGYTF.

V and J are TRBV7-6 and TRBJ2-7, with D unresolved. Germline CDR1 is SGHVS and CDR2 is FNYEAQ. The V gene lost 1 base and the J gene lost 3 bases, with 7 bases spanning the gap. CDR3 length: 13 residues. The CDR3 loop is CASSLGQNYEQYF. The CDR3 coding sequence is TGTGCCAGCAGCTTAGGGCAGAACTACGAGCAGTACTTC.

The rearrangement joins TRBV27 to TRBJ1-1; D not resolved. The CDR3 is 15 amino acids. The germline V gene has CDR1 MNHEY and CDR2 SMNVEV (reference sequence). The V gene lost 4 bases and the J gene lost 8 bases, with 20 bases spanning the gap. The chain's CDR3 is CASSSQTVNREEAFF. DNA for the CDR3: TGTGCCAGCAGTTCACAAACAGTGAATCGGGAGGAAGCTTTCTTT.

Notes on this clone: One end of the junction does not line up with germline, which may come from a read error. Other DNA sequences in the same sample also yield this CDR3. The chain links TRBV30 to TRBJ2-7; 7 bases are a match to TRBD2. CDR1 GTSNPN and CDR2 SVGIG come from the germline V gene (reference sequence). The CDR3 extends over 16 amino acids. The CDR3 region has the DNA TGTGCCTGGAGTGTACGGGGCGGGAGTCTCGCCTACGAGCAATACTTC. Its protein product is CAWSVRGGSLAYEQYF.

The table lists this clone with a few counts. The gene calls are TRBV13 and TRBJ2-7, with 7 bases identical to TRBD1. CDR3 length equals 13 residues. CDR1 and CDR2 from the germline V gene are PRHDT and FYEKMQ (reference sequence). V lost 4 bases to trimming and J lost 5 bases; unmatched junction nucleotides: 5. CDR3 nucleotides: TGTGCCAGCAGCTCCCGTACAGGGGACGAGCAGTACTTC. Protein product: CASSSRTGDEQYF.

V is TRBV7-9 and J is TRBJ2-2, with D possibly TRBD2 on 5 matching bases. The CDR3 sequence is 16 residues long. V was trimmed by 3 bases and J by 3 bases, leaving 14 bases between them. Germline loops: CDR1 SEHNR, CDR2 FQNEAQ (reference sequence). The DNA of the CDR3 is TGTGCCAGCAGCTTGGTTACCGGGGTCGACACCGGGGAGCTGTTTTTT. Its translation is CASSLVTGVDTGELFF.

The chain couples TRBV28 to TRBJ2-1; TRBD2 aligns across 14 bases. The CDR3 length is 18 residues. Losses at the gene ends were 4 bases for V and 7 bases for J; bases not matched to a gene: 12. Germline CDR1 is MDHEN and CDR2 is SYDVKM. This chain's CDR3 is CASSSGLAGALRWNEQFF. The CDR3 DNA reads as TGTGCCAGCAGTTCGGGACTAGCGGGAGCCTTGAGGTGGAATGAGCAGTTCTTC.